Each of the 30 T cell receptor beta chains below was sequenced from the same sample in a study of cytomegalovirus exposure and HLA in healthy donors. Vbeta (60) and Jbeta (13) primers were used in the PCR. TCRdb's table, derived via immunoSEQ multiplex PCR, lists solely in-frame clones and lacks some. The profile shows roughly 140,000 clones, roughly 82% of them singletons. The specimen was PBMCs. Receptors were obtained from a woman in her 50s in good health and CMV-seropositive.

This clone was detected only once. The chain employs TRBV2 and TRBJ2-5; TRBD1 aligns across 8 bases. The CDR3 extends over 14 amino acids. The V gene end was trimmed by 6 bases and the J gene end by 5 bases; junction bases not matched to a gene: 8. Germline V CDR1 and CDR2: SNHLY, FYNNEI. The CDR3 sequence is CASRGWTGRETQYF. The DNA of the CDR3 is TGTGCCAGCAGGGGCTGGACAGGGCGGGAGACCCAGTACTTC.

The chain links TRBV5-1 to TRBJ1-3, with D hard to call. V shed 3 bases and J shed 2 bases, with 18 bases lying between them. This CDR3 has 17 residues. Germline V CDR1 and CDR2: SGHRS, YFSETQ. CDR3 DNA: TGCGCCAGCAGCTCGGTCGACTGGAACCTACCTGGAAACACCATATATTTT. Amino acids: CASSSVDWNLPGNTIYF.

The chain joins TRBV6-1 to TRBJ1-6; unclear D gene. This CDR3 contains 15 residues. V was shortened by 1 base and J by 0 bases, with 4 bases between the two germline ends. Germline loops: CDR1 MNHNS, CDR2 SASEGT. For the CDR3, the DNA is TGTGCCAGCAGTGAAGTAAACTCCTATAATTCACCCCTCCACTTT. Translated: CASSEVNSYNSPLHF.

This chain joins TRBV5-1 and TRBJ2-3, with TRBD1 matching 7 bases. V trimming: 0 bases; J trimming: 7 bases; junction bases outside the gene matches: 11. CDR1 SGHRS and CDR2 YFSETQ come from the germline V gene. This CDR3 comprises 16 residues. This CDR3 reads CASSLGARGQTNTQYF. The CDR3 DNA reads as TGCGCCAGCAGCTTGGGCGCAAGGGGACAGACAAATACGCAGTATTTT.

In DNA, the CDR3 is TGTGCCAGCAGTTACCAGGGAACCTCCTATAATTCACCCCTCCACTTT. This translates into CASSYQGTSYNSPLHF. This chain joins TRBV6-5 and TRBJ1-6; possibly TRBD1 for D (5 bases). Looked up from germline, CDR1 is MNHEY and CDR2 is SVGAGI. V lost 2 bases and J 0 bases, leaving 8 bases between the germline ends. The CDR3 loop spans 16 amino acids.

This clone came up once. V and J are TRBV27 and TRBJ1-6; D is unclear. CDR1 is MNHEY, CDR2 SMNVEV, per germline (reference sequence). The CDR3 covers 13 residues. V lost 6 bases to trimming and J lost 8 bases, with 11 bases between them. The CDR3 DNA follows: TGTGCCAGCAGCTTGGGAGCGGATTCACCCCTCCACTTT. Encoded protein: CASSLGADSPLHF.

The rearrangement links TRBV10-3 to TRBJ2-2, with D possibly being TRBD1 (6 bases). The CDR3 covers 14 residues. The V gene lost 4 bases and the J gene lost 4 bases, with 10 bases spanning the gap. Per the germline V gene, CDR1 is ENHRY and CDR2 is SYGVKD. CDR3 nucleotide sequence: TGTGCCATCAGTGGGCAGGGGATCACCGGGGAGCTGTTTTTT. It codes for CAISGQGITGELFF.

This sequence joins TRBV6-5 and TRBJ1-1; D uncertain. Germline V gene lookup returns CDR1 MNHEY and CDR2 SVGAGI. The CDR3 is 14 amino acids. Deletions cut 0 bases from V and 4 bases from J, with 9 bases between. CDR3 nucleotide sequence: TGTGCCAGCAGTTACTCCGGTGAGGGCACTGAAGCTTTCTTT. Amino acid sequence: CASSYSGEGTEAFF.

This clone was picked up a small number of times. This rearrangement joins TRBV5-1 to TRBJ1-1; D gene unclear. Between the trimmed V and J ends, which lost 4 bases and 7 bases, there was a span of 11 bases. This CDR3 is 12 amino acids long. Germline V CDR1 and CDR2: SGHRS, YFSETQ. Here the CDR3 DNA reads TGCGCCAGCAGCACCCGGACTGGTGAAGCTTTCTTT. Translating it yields CASSTRTGEAFF.

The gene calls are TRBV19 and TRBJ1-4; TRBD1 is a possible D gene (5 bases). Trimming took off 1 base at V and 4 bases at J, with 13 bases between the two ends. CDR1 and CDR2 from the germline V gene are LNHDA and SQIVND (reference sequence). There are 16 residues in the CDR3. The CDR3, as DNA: TGTGCCAGTAGTATAGTGGGGGGGACCGTTAATGAAAAACTGTTTTTT. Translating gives CASSIVGGTVNEKLFF.

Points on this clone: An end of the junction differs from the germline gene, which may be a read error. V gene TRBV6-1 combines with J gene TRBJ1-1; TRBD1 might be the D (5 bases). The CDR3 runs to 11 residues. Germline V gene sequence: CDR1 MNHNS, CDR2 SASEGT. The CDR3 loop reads CASSEQTVGRF. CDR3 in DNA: TGTGCCAGCAGTGAACAGACAGTTGGGCGTTTT.

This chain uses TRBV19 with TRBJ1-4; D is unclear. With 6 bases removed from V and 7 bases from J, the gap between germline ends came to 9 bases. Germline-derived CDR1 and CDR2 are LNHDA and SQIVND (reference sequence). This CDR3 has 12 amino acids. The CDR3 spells CASSSYTEKLFF. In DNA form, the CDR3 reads TGTGCCAGTAGCTCCTATACTGAAAAACTGTTTTTT.

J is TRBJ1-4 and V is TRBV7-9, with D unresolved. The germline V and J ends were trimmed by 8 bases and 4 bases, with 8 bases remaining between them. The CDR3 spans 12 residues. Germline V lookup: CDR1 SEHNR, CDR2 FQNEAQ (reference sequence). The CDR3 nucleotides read TGTGCCAGCCGAGGGAGTAATGAAAAACTGTTTTTT. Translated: CASRGSNEKLFF.

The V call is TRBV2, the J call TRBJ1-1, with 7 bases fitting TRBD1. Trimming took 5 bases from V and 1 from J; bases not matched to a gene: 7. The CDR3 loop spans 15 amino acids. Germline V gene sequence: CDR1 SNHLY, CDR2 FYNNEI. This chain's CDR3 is CASSLTGFSNTEAFF. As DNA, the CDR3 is TGTGCCAGCAGTCTGACAGGGTTTTCGAACACTGAAGCTTTCTTT.

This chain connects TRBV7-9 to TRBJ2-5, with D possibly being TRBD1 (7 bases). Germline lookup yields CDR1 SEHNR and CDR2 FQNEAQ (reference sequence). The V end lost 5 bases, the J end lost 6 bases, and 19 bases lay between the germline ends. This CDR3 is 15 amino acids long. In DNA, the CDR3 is TGTGCCAGCAGCGGTTGGGGCAGGGGGGAAAAGACCCAGTACTTC. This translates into CASSGWGRGEKTQYF.

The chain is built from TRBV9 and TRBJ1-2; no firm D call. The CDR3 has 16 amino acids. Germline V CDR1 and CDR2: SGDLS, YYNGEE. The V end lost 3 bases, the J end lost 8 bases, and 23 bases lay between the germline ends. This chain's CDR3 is CASSAYAGILYGGYTF. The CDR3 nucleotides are TGTGCCAGCAGCGCCTACGCCGGGATTCTCTATGGCGGCTACACCTTC.

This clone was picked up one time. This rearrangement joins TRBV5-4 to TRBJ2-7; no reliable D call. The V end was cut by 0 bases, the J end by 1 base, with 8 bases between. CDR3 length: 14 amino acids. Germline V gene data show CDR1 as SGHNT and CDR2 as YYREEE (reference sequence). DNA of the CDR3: TGTGCCAGCAGCTTGGAGCTAGATTCCTACGAGCAGTACTTC. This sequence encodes CASSLELDSYEQYF. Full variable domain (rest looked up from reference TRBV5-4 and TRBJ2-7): ETGVTQSPTHLIKTRGQQVTLRCSSQSGHNTVSWYQQALGQGPQFIFQYYREEENGRGNFPPRFSGLQFPNYSSELNVNALELDDSALYLCASSLELDSYEQYFGPGTRLTVT.

In nucleotides, the CDR3 is TGCGCCAGCAGCTTGTCGGGTCTCAATGAGCAGTTCTTC. Its protein product is CASSLSGLNEQFF. The chain uses TRBV5-1 and TRBJ2-1; the D is unclear. CDR3 length: 13 residues. Germline CDR1 reads SGHRS; CDR2 reads YFSETQ. V lost 1 base and J lost 6, with 8 bases in between.

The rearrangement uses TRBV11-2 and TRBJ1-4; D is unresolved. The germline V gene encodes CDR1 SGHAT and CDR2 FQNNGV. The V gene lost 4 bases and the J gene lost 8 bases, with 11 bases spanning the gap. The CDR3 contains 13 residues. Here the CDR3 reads CASSSTSLEKLFF. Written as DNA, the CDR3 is TGTGCCAGCAGCTCTACCTCCCTGGAAAAACTGTTTTTT.

The CDR3 DNA is TGTGCCAGCAGCCCCGGGACAGGAAATGAAAAACTGTTTTTT. Its protein is CASSPGTGNEKLFF. V gene TRBV9 combines with J gene TRBJ1-4; 8 bases are a match to TRBD1. Germline CDR1 reads SGDLS; CDR2 reads YYNGEE. The CDR3 consists of 14 residues. The trim removed 4 bases at V and 5 bases at J, leaving 4 bases unmatched. Drawing the rest from reference TRBV9 and TRBJ1-4, the complete variable domain is DSGVTQTPKHLITATGQRVTLRCSPRSGDLSVYWYQQSLDQGLQFLIQYYNGEERAKGNILERFSAQQFPDLHSELNLSSLELGDSALYFCASSPGTGNEKLFFGSGTQLSVL.

CDR3 loop: CASIMSGGALEQFF. The DNA for the CDR3 is TGTGCCAGCATAATGAGCGGGGGGGCCTTAGAGCAGTTCTTC. The chain employs TRBV6-1 and TRBJ2-1, with 10 bases matching TRBD2. V lost 7 bases to trimming and J lost 10 bases; unmatched junction nucleotides: 10. Germline CDR1 reads MNHNS; CDR2 reads SASEGT. The CDR3 consists of 14 residues.

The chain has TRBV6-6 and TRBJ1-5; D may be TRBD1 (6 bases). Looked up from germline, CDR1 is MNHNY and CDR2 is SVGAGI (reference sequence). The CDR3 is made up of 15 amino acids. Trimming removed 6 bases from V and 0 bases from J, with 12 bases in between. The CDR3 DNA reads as TGTGCCAGCAGAGCCGGGACATTTAGCAATCAGCCCCAGCATTTT. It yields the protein CASRAGTFSNQPQHF.

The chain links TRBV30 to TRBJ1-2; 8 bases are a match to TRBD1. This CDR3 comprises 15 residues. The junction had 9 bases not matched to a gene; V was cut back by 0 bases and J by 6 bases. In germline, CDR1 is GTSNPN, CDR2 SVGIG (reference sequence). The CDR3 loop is CAWSVLQGEMDGYTF. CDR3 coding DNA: TGTGCCTGGAGTGTTCTACAGGGGGAAATGGATGGCTACACCTTC.

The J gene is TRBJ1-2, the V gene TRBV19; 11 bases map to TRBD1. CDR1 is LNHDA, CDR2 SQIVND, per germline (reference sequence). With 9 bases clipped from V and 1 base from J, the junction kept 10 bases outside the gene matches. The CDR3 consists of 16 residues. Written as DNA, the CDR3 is TGTGCCAGCAGGACAGGGGGCGCGCGGAATAACTATGGCTACACCTTC. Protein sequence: CASRTGGARNNYGYTF.

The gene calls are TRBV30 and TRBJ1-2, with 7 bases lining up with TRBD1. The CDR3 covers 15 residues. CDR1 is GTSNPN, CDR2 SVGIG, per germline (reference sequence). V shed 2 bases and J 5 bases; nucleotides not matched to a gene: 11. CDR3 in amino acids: CAWSRTGAGFYGYTF. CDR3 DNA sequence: TGTGCCTGGAGTCGTACAGGGGCAGGTTTTTATGGCTACACCTTC.

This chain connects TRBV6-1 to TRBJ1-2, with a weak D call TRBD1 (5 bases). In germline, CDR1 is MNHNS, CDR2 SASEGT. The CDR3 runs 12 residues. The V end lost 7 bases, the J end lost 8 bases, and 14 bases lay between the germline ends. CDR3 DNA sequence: TGTGCCAGCACCGACGGGGGTTGGGGCTACACCTTC. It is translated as CASTDGGWGYTF.

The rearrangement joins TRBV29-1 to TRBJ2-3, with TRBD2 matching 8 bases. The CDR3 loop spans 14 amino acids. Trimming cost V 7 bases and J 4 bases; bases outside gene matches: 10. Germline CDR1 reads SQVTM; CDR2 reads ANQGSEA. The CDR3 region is CSARPGLESDTQYF. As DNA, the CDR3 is TGCAGCGCTCGTCCGGGACTAGAATCAGATACGCAGTATTTT.

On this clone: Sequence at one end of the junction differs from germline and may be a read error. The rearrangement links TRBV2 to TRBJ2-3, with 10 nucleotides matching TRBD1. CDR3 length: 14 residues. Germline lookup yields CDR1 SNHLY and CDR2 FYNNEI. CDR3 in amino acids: CASREGQGADTQYF. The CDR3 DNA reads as TGTGCCAGCAGGGAAGGACAGGGGGCAGATACGCAGTATTTT. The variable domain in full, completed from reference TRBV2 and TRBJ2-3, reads EPEVTQTPSHQVTQMGQEVILRCVPISNHLYFYWYRQILGQKVEFLVSFYNNEISEKSEIFDDQFSVERPDGSNFTLKIRSTKLEDSAMYFCASREGQGADTQYFGPGTRLTVL.

The CDR3 region is CASTKEPGGELFF. The CDR3, as DNA: TGTGCCAGCACTAAGGAACCGGGCGGGGAGCTGTTTTTT. The V gene is TRBV2, the J gene TRBJ2-2; no definite D call. From germline, CDR1 is SNHLY and CDR2 FYNNEI. Trimming removed 7 bases at V and 7 bases at J, with 13 bases between. The CDR3 sequence is 13 residues long.

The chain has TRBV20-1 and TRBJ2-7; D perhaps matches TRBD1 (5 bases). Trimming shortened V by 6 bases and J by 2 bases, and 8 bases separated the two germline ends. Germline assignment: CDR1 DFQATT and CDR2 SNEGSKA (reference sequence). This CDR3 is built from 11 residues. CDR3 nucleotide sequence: TGCAGTGCGTGGACACCCTACGAGCAGTACTTC. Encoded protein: CSAWTPYEQYF.